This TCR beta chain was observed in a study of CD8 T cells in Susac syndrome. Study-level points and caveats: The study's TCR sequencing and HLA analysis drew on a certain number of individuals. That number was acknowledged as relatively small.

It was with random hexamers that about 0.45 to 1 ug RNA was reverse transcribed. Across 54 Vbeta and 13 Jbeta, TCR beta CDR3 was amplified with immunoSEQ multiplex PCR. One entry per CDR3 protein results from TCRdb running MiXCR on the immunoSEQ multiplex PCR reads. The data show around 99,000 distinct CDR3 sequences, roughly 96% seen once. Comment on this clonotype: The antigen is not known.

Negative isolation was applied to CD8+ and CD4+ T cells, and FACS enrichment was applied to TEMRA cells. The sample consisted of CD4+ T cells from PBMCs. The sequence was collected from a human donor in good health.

DNA of the CDR3: TGTGCCAGTAAAGGACAGGGGGTAGGTTACGAGCAGTACTTC. Residues: CASKGQGVGYEQYF. This rearrangement joins TRBV19 to TRBJ2-7; 10 bases are a match to TRBD1. Germline V gene data show CDR1 as LNHDA and CDR2 as SQIVND (reference sequence). The CDR3 is 14 residues long. J was trimmed by 4 bases and V by 7 bases; bases with no gene match: 7. Filled out from reference TRBV19 and TRBJ2-7, the complete variable domain reads DGGITQSPKYLFRKEGQNVTLSCEQNLNHDAMYWYRQDPGQGLRLIYYSQIVNDFQKGDIAEGYSVSREKKESFPLTVTSAQKNPTAFYLCASKGQGVGYEQYFGPGTRLTVT.